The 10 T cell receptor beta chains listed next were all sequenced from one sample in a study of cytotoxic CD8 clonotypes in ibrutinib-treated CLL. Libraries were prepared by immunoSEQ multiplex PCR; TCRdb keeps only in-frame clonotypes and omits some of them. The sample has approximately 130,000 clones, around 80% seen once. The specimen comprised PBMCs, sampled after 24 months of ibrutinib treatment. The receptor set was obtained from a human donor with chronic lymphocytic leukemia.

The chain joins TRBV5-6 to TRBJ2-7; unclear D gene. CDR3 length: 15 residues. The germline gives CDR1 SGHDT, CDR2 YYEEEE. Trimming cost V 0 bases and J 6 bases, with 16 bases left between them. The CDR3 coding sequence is TGTGCCAGCAGCTTGGGCTTGGCCGCGGTTATCGAGCAGTACTTC. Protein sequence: CASSLGLAAVIEQYF.

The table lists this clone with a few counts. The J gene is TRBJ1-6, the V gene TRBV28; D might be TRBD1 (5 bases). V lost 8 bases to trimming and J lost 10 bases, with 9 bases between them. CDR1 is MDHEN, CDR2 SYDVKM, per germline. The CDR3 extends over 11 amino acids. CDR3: CASGGTSPLHF. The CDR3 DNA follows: TGTGCCAGCGGGGGGACCTCACCCCTCCACTTT.

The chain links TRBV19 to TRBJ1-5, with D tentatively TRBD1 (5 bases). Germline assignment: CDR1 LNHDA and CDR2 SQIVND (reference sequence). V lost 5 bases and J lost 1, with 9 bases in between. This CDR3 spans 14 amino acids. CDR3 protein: CASSSRQSNQPQHF. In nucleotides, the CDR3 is TGTGCCAGTAGTTCCCGACAGAGCAATCAGCCCCAGCATTTT.

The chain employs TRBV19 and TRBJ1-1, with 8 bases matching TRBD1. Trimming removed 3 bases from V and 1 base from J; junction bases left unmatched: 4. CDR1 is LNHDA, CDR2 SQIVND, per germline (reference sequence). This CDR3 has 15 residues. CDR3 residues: CASSISRGRNTEAFF. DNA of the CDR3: TGTGCCAGTAGTATCAGCAGGGGGCGGAACACTGAAGCTTTCTTT.

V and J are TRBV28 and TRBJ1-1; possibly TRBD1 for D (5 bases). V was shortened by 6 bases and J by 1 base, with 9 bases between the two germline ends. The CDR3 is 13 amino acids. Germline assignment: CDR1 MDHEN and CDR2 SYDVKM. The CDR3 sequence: CASRGTGNTEAFF. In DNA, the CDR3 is TGTGCCAGCAGGGGAACAGGGAACACTGAAGCTTTCTTT.

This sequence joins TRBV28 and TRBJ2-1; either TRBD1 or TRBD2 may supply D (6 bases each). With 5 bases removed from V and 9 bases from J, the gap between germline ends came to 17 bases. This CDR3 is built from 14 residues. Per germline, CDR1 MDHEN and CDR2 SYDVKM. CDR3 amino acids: CASSPPVGGGEQFF. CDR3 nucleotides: TGTGCCAGCAGTCCACCCGTCGGGGGCGGTGAGCAGTTCTTC.

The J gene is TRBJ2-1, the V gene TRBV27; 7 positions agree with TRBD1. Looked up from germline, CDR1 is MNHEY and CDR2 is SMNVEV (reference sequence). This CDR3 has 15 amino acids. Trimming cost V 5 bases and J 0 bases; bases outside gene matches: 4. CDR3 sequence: CASSPGTASYNEQFF. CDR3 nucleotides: TGTGCCAGCAGTCCCGGGACAGCCTCCTACAATGAGCAGTTCTTC.

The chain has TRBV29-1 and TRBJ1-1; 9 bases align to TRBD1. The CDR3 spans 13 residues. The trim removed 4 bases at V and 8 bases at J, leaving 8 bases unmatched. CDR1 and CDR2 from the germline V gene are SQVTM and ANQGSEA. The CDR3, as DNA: TGCAGCGTTGGGGGACAGGGACTGGCGGAAGCTTTCTTT. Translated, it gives CSVGGQGLAEAFF.

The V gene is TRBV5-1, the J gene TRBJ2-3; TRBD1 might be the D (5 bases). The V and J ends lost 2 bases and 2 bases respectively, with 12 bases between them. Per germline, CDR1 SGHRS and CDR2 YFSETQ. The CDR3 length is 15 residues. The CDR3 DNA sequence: TGCGCCAGCAGCTTTCAACAGGTTCCCACAGATACGCAGTATTTT. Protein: CASSFQQVPTDTQYF.

The chain's CDR3 is CAWSVYGAGELFF. The DNA for the CDR3 is TGTGCCTGGAGTGTATACGGGGCCGGGGAGCTGTTTTTT. This chain uses TRBV30 with TRBJ2-2; perhaps TRBD2 as D (5 bases). Trimming took off 0 bases at V and 6 bases at J, with 8 bases between the two ends. CDR1 GTSNPN and CDR2 SVGIG come from the germline V gene (reference sequence). The CDR3 has 13 residues.